Following are 6 T cell receptor beta chains from one sample sequenced in a study of regulatory T cells in long-lasting Graves disease. Time point given: newly diagnosed GD, antithyroid drugs for less than 3 months. PBMCs provided the RNA from which the TCR library was made. In building TCR beta libraries, iRepertoire HTBI primers were used together with Arm-PCR of CDR3 regions. TCRdb fed the multiplex PCR reads into MiXCR, producing one record per CDR3 protein. The sample consists of some 350,000 distinct CDR3 sequences, 16% of them appearing once. This sample also belongs to another study, concerning T cells in Graves' hyperthyroidism and ophthalmopathy.

The sequencing used peripheral blood mononuclear cells (PBMCs), collected at new diagnosis, from a patient treated with antithyroid drugs. The receptors were sampled from a woman between 18 and 30 years old with Graves disease.

The V and J genes are TRBV6-2 or TRBV6-3 and TRBJ2-1; 15 bases match TRBD2. With V trimmed by 0 bases and J by 6 bases, 3 bases remained unmatched. Germline values: CDR1 MNHEY, CDR2 SVGEGT. The CDR3 totals 17 residues. The DNA of the CDR3 is TGTGCCAGCAGTTACTCAAGGACTAGCGGGAGGGTCAATGAGCAGTTCTTC. Protein product: CASSYSRTSGRVNEQFF.

CDR3: CASSVGQVYYNEQFF. CDR3 DNA sequence: TGTGCCAGCAGCGTAGGACAGGTTTATTACAATGAGCAGTTCTTC. The chain employs TRBV9 and TRBJ2-1; a weak D match, TRBD1 (6 bases). In germline, CDR1 is SGDLS, CDR2 YYNGEE. V gave up 0 bases and J gave up 4 bases, with 11 bases separating them. This CDR3 is 15 amino acids long. Variable domain in full (rest from reference TRBV9 and TRBJ2-1): DSGVTQTPKHLITATGQRVTLRCSPRSGDLSVYWYQQSLDQGLQFLIQYYNGEERAKGNILERFSAQQFPDLHSELNLSSLELGDSALYFCASSVGQVYYNEQFFGPGTRLTVL.

This chain joins TRBV27 and TRBJ2-1, with 7 nucleotides matching TRBD2. The last part of the DNA fits TRBJ2-5 better; the J call may be wrong. Germline-derived CDR1 and CDR2 are MNHEY and SMNVEV (reference sequence). This CDR3 is 18 amino acids long. CDR3 region: CASNSISAGTTNVETQYF. DNA for the CDR3: TGTGCCAGCAACTCAATTTCGGCGGGGACTACTAATGTTGAGACCCAGTACTTC.

Remarks on this clonotype: A read error is the likely source, as a far larger clone sits one nucleotide away. CDR3 DNA sequence: TGTGCCAGCAGTGAAGCAGGCGATGAGCGGTTCTTC. It is translated as CASSEAGDERFF. V and J are TRBV2 and TRBJ2-4; tentatively, D is TRBD2 (5 bases). Looked up from germline, CDR1 is SNHLY and CDR2 is FYNNEI. This CDR3 comprises 12 residues.

The rearrangement joins TRBV5-1 to TRBJ2-5; 8 nucleotides line up with TRBD1. V gave up 4 bases and J gave up 4 bases; unmatched junction bases: 6. Germline CDR1 and CDR2: SGHRS and YFSETQ. The CDR3 is 14 amino acids. The CDR3 DNA sequence: TGCGCCAGCAGCCCAATACAGGGGGGAGAGACCCAGTACTTC. This encodes CASSPIQGGETQYF.

The table lists this clonotype with many counts. The V gene is TRBV18, the J gene TRBJ1-1, with D unresolved. The CDR3 length is 17 residues. The germline V and J ends were trimmed by 2 bases and 0 bases, with 16 bases remaining between them. Germline V gene data show CDR1 as KGHSH and CDR2 as LQKENI. In DNA form, the CDR3 reads TGTGCCAGCTCACCATCGGGAGCCGGAACCATGAACACTGAAGCTTTCTTT. This codes for CASSPSGAGTMNTEAFF.